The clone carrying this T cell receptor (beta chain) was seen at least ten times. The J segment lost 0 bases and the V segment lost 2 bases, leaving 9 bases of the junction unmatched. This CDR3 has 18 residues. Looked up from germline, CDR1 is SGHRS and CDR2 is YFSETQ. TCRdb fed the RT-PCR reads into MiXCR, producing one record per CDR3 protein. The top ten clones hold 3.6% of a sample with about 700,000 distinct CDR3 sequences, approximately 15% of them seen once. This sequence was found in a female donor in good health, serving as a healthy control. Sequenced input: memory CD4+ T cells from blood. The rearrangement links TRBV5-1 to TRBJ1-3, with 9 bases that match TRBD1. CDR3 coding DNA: TGCGCCAGCAGCTTCAAATCCGGGACAGGGATCTCTGGAAACACCATATATTTT. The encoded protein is CASSFKSGTGISGNTIYF.